This T cell receptor (beta chain) was obtained from a study of blood T cell repertoires in COVID-19. For the study at large: The United States, Italy and Spain supplied acute and convalescent COVID-19 samples. Nucleic acid was either cDNA or gDNA, and it came from T cells, B-cell-depleted T cells, or PBMCs.

In the authors' workflow: Reference gene primer amplification gave nucleated cell count estimates. TCRdb's copy holds only in-frame clones and misses some; the assay was immunoSEQ multiplex PCR. D and trimming were read from the DNA, whereas the V and J calls and clone size are those reported in that table. The table has tens of thousands of clones, 60% to 80% seen once. The sequenced sample consisted of peripheral blood. The TCR sequence derives from a human donor with active or convalescent COVID-19. The donor label of this sample is uncertain.

CDR3 DNA: TGTGCTAGTGGTCCAAGGACTAGCGGGAGCTTACTTATAGGCAATGAGCAGTTCTTC. It encodes CASGPRTSGSLLIGNEQFF. J is TRBJ2-1 and V is TRBV12-5, with 13 positions matching TRBD2. The trim removed 5 bases at V and 6 bases at J, leaving 16 bases unmatched. Germline CDR1 is LGHNT and CDR2 is FRNRAP. The CDR3 contains 19 residues.